Following are 3 T cell receptor beta chains from one sample sequenced in a study of molecular identifiers for immune sequencing clone quantification (dated by TCRdb to between 2018 and 2020). Library preparation employed PCR. Sequencing instrument: Illumina HiSeq 4000. In-frame beta chains were kept once TCRdb had trimmed the public reads at Q25 with fastp and called clones with MiXCR. All rows with the same CDR3 protein become a single entry with the most common DNA and genes. The sample data list about 640,000 distinct CDR3 sequences, and 20% of these were observed just once. Around 0.86% of the sample comes from the top ten. The sequencing input was naive CD8+ T cells from blood, with Jurkat cell RNA spiked in. The sample's cell subset or site label, decoded: FACS-sorted CD8+CD4-CCR7+CD45RA+ naive T cells. These TCRs come from a human donor in good health. Some libraries in this study had Jurkat cell RNA spiked in.

This clonotype appeared a few times. The chain uses TRBV27 and TRBJ2-2; D is undetermined. This CDR3 spans 14 amino acids. Trimming removed 4 bases from V and 1 base from J, with 7 bases in between. The germline gives CDR1 MNHEY, CDR2 SMNVEV (reference sequence). The CDR3 DNA follows: TGTGCCAGCAGTTGGTCTAAGAACACCGGGGAGCTGTTTTTT. Encoded protein: CASSWSKNTGELFF.

Concerning this clonotype: A much larger clone lies a single base off, so this may be a read error. This chain uses TRBV27 with TRBJ2-3; 7 bases line up with TRBD1. CDR1 and CDR2 (germline): MNHEY, SMNVEV (reference sequence). Unmatched junction bases numbered 7, after V lost 2 bases and J lost 5 bases. This CDR3 region has 15 residues. CDR3: CASSLVRGRLDTQYF. DNA for the CDR3: TGTGCCAGCAGTTTAGTGAGGGGGCGATTAGATACGCAGTATTTT.

This clonotype showed up many times. The gene calls are TRBV3-1 and TRBJ2-7; TRBD1 matches at 7 bases. The CDR3 has 15 residues. Germline CDR1 LGHDT, CDR2 YNNKEL (reference sequence). Trimming took 1 base from V and 5 from J; bases not matched to a gene: 8. The CDR3 spells CASSQARQGIDEQYF. CDR3 sequence (DNA): TGTGCCAGCAGCCAAGCCCGACAGGGCATTGACGAGCAGTACTTC.